These T cell receptor beta chains were read from a single sample in a study of blood T cell repertoires in COVID-19. The protocol was immunoSEQ multiplex PCR, while the TCRdb copy is restricted to in-frame clones and leaves out a portion. The sample has around 250,000 clones; 80% to 90% are singletons. The sequencing input was PBMCs or T cells enriched from blood (not recorded which). The source of these receptors is a woman aged 50 to 60 who had recovered from COVID-19. The CDR3 runs from the conserved cysteine through the conserved F or W. Fields, in order: V gene, D gene, J gene, clone size, CDR3 DNA, CDR3 protein. The D gene is left open where the match is weak. Clone size is given for some rows only: seen once, a few or many times, or a class if the clone is expanded.

V: TRBV11-3; D: -; J: TRBJ2-1; size: -; DNA: TGTGCCAGCAGCGCGCACCTAGGGACTGACAATGAGCAGTTCTTC; CDR3: CASSAHLGTDNEQFF
V: TRBV28; D: -; J: TRBJ1-2; size: -; DNA: TGTGCCAGCAGTTCCCCCCGGGGAGGCAACTATGGCTACACCTTC; CDR3: CASSSPRGGNYGYTF
V: TRBV18; D: TRBD1; J: TRBJ1-2; size: once; DNA: TGTGCCAGCTCACTACTGCAGGGGGCTGACTATGGCTACACCTTC; CDR3: CASSLLQGADYGYTF
V: TRBV3-1/TRBV3-2; D: TRBD1; J: TRBJ2-5; size: -; DNA: TGTGCCAGCAGCCCACTACACCTCGGGACAGCACCAATGGAGACCCAGTACTTC; CDR3: CASSPLHLGTAPMETQYF
V: TRBV5-4; D: TRBD1; J: TRBJ2-5; size: -; DNA: TGTGCCAGCAGCCCTGACAGGGAAGAGACCCAGTACTTC; CDR3: CASSPDREETQYF
V: TRBV5-1; D: -; J: TRBJ2-3; size: -; DNA: TGCGCCAGCAGCTTGGCGGGTTCAGGGGGACTCCGCACAGATACGCAGTATTTT; CDR3: CASSLAGSGGLRTDTQYF
V: TRBV2; D: -; J: TRBJ1-1; size: few; DNA: TGTGCCAGCAGTCGGGACACTGAAGCTTTCTTT; CDR3: CASSRDTEAFF
V: TRBV19; D: -; J: TRBJ2-3; size: -; DNA: TGTGCCAGTAGTATCCGACACCGCACAGATACGCAGTATTTT; CDR3: CASSIRHRTDTQYF
V: TRBV14; D: -; J: TRBJ2-1; size: few; DNA: TGTGCCAGCAGAGTGAGCGGGTACAATGAGCAGTTCTTC; CDR3: CASRVSGYNEQFF
V: TRBV5-4; D: TRBD1; J: TRBJ1-1; size: -; DNA: TGTGCCAGCAGCTCCCGGGACAGGGCTGGTACTGAAGCTTTCTTT; CDR3: CASSSRDRAGTEAFF
V: TRBV14; D: -; J: TRBJ2-7; size: -; DNA: TGTGCCAGCAGCCAACATTTCGGGGGGCTTAACGAGCAGTACTTC; CDR3: CASSQHFGGLNEQYF
V: TRBV9; D: TRBD2; J: TRBJ2-5; size: -; DNA: TGTGCCAGCAGCGTAGGGAGACTAGCGGGAGGACAGGGAGAGACCCAGTACTTC; CDR3: CASSVGRLAGGQGETQYF
V: TRBV2; D: TRBD2; J: TRBJ2-1; size: once; DNA: TGTGCCAGCAGTGAGCGACTAGCGGGGACCAATGAGCAGTTCTTC; CDR3: CASSERLAGTNEQFF
V: TRBV28; D: TRBD1; J: TRBJ2-7; size: -; DNA: TGTGCCAGCAGTTTGTTCCTGGGACAGAGCTCCTACGAGCAGTACTTC; CDR3: CASSLFLGQSSYEQYF
V: TRBV19; D: -; J: TRBJ1-2; size: -; DNA: TGTGCCAGTACCTCTAAACAACTAGCTAGTGGCTACACCTTC; CDR3: CASTSKQLASGYTF
V: TRBV28; D: TRBD1; J: TRBJ1-5; size: -; DNA: TGTGCCAGCAGTTTGGGGGGACAGGGTAGGAACCAGCCCCAGCATTTT; CDR3: CASSLGGQGRNQPQHF
V: TRBV9; D: TRBD2; J: TRBJ2-2; size: once; DNA: TGTGCCAGCTCCCGGGAGGGTAACACCGGGGAGCTGTTTTTT; CDR3: CASSREGNTGELFF
V: TRBV27; D: TRBD1; J: TRBJ2-3; size: -; DNA: TGTGCCAGCAGCCTGGACAGGGGCACAGATACGCAGTATTTT; CDR3: CASSLDRGTDTQYF
V: TRBV5-1; D: TRBD1; J: TRBJ2-7; size: -; DNA: TGCGCCAGCAGCTTTGGACAGGGCACCTACGAGCAGTACTTC; CDR3: CASSFGQGTYEQYF
V: TRBV28; D: -; J: TRBJ1-4; size: -; DNA: TGTGCCTCCGCAGGGAGGGCTAATGAAAAACTGTTTTTT; CDR3: CASAGRANEKLFF
V: TRBV15; D: -; J: TRBJ2-3; size: once; DNA: TGTGCCACCAGCAGAGATCAGGGGTTTACGCAGTATTTT; CDR3: CATSRDQGFTQYF
V: TRBV5-8; D: -; J: TRBJ2-2; size: -; DNA: TGTGCCAGCAGCTTGGGCCAGATAACAACCGGGGAGCTGTTTTTT; CDR3: CASSLGQITTGELFF
V: TRBV24-1; D: TRBD1; J: TRBJ2-1; size: -; DNA: TGTGCCACCAGTGATGCGGACAGGGCGGCTGAGCAGTTCTTC; CDR3: CATSDADRAAEQFF
V: TRBV5-6; D: -; J: TRBJ2-2; size: -; DNA: TGTGCCAGCAGCTTGGCTTCCCCGGGAGCTTCCGGGGAGCTGTTTTTT; CDR3: CASSLASPGASGELFF
V: TRBV7-3; D: TRBD2; J: TRBJ2-1; size: -; DNA: TGTGCCAGCAGTATACTAGCGGGAGGAGGTGAGCAGTTCTTC; CDR3: CASSILAGGGEQFF
V: TRBV9; D: TRBD2; J: TRBJ2-6; size: -; DNA: TGTGCCAGCAGCGCTTGGGGCGGGAGATCCTCTGGGGCCAACGTCCTGACTTTC; CDR3: CASSAWGGRSSGANVLTF
V: TRBV6-5; D: TRBD2; J: TRBJ2-2; size: -; DNA: TGTGCCAGCACTAGCGGGATTTATAGGGAGCTGTTTTTT; CDR3: CASTSGIYRELFF
V: TRBV2; D: TRBD1; J: TRBJ1-5; size: -; DNA: TGTGCCAGCAAGGGACAGGGGTCTAGTAGCAATCAGCCCCAGCATTTT; CDR3: CASKGQGSSSNQPQHF
V: TRBV28; D: -; J: TRBJ1-6; size: -; DNA: TGTGCCAGCAGTTTAGGGGGGGACAATTCACCCCTCCACTTT; CDR3: CASSLGGDNSPLHF
V: TRBV2; D: -; J: TRBJ2-7; size: -; DNA: TGTGCCAGCAGTGCGGGGCGGGGTAGCTCCTACGAGCAGTACTTC; CDR3: CASSAGRGSSYEQYF
V: TRBV19; D: TRBD1; J: TRBJ2-2; size: -; DNA: TGTGCCAGTACGGGACAGTACACCGGGGAGCTGTTTTTT; CDR3: CASTGQYTGELFF
V: TRBV18; D: -; J: TRBJ2-7; size: -; DNA: TGTGCCAGCTCACCACCCTCGCGGGAATCTGGGCAGTACTTC; CDR3: CASSPPSRESGQYF
V: TRBV10-3; D: TRBD1; J: TRBJ1-1; size: once; DNA: TGTGCCATCAGTGAGTCGACAGGGAGGAACACTGAAGCTTTCTTT; CDR3: CAISESTGRNTEAFF
V: TRBV24-1; D: -; J: TRBJ2-3; size: once; DNA: TGTGCCACCAGTGACTCGGACAGCTTAAGGGATACGCAGTATTTT; CDR3: CATSDSDSLRDTQYF
V: TRBV10-3; D: TRBD1; J: TRBJ1-4; size: -; DNA: TGTGCCATCAGGGCTGACAGGGGGCGAGGAACTAATGAAAAACTGTTTTTT; CDR3: CAIRADRGRGTNEKLFF
V: TRBV30; D: -; J: TRBJ2-6; size: few; DNA: TGTGCCTGGAACATCGGGGGGGCCAACGTCCTGACTTTC; CDR3: CAWNIGGANVLTF
V: TRBV4-2; D: TRBD2; J: TRBJ2-7; size: -; DNA: TGTGCCAGCAGCTCCTTTTCCGGGACTAGCTCCTACGAGCAGTACTTC; CDR3: CASSSFSGTSSYEQYF
V: TRBV19; D: TRBD2; J: TRBJ2-2; size: -; DNA: TGTGCCAGTAGTATAGGGACTAGCGGGAACACCGGGGAGCTGTTTTTT; CDR3: CASSIGTSGNTGELFF